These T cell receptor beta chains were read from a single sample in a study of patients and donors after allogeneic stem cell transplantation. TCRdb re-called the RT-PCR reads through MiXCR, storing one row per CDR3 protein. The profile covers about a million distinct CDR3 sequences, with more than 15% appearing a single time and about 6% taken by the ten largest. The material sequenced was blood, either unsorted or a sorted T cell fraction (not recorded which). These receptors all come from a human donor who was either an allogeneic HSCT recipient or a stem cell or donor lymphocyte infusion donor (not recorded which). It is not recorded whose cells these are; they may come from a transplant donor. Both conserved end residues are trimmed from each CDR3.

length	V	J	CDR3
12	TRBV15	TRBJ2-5	ATSRDLGRETQY
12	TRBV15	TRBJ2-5	ATSRVTWQETQY
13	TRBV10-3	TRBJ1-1	AISGPGTVNTEAF
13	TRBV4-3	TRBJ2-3	ASSQETGGTDTQY
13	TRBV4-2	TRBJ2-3	ASSQDGASTDTQY
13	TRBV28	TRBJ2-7	ASRSTSGSSYEQY
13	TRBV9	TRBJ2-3	ASSVRPENADTQY
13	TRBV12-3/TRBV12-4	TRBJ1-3	ASSQQGRGRNTIY
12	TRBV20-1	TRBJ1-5	SAISPGRNQPQH
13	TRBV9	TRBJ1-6	ASSVAGRGDSPLH
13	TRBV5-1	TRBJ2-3	ASSSQGGSTDTQY
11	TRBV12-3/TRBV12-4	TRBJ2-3	ASSLGKADTQY
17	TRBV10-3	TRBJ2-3	AISASTPGLASQTDTQY
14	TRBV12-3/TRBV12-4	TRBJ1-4	ASSLAEGPLNEKLF
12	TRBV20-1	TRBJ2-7	SARDARTGYEQY
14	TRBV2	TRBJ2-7	ASSSPRDRGSYEQY
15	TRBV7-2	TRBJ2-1	ASGKRGRIRSYNEQF
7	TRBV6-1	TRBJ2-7	AGGGEQY
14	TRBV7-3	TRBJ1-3	ASKRTGTVSGNTIY
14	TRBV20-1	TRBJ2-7	SARDRTASKGAAQY
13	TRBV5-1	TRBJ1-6	ASSLEGRGNSPLH
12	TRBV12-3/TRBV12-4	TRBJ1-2	ASSARGGKYGYT
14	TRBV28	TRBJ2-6	ASSLGPESGANVLT
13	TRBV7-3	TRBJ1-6	ASSSNDRGNSPLH
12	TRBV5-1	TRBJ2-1	ASSLRDRGNEQF
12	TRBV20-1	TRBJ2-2	SARAMGHTGELF
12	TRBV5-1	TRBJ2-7	ASRSPGFTYEQY
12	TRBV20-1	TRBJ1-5	SARGDRGYQPQH
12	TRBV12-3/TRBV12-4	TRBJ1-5	ASRATGGGQPQH
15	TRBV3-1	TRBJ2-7	ASSQEGGGARSYEQY
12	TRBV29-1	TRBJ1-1	SVEASGGGTEAF
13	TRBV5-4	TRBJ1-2	ASSAGGDKTYGYT
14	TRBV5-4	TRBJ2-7	ASSLGGNHFSYEQY
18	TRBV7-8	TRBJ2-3	ASSLRPNPFGSGSTDTQY
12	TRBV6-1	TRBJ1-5	AGDRGYSNQPQH
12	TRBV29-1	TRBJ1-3	SAAREDDGNTIY
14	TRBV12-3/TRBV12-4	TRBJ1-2	ASSFLTGSSKGGYT
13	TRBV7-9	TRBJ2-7	ASSPFEGEAYEQY
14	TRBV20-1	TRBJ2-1	SARDRTSGSSHEQF
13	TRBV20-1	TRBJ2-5	SARITGGVKETQY
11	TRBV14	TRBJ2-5	ASSPRLGETQY
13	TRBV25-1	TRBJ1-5	ASSEYRHSNQPQH
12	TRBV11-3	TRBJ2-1	ASSPISTYNEQF
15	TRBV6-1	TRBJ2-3	ASSQGIRDSHTDTQY
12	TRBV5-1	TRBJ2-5	ASSLQGLGETQY
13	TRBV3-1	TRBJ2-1	ASSPGLVRYNEQF
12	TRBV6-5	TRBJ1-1	ASSYRGQGTEAF
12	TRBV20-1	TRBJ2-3	SARAPGGTDTQY